The 21 T cell receptor beta chains below were found in one sample sequenced in a study of early T cells in non-severe SARS-CoV-2 infection. TCRdb reprocessed the 5' RACE reads with MiXCR, giving one entry per CDR3 protein. The data contain 65,000 to 85,000 distinct CDR3 sequences, around a tenth of them singletons. Sequencing was done on a sample of whole blood. These receptor sequences come from an adult who was a healthcare worker with PCR-confirmed SARS-CoV-2 infection or an uninfected control (not recorded which).

This clonotype has at least ten counts. The chain employs TRBV29-1 and TRBJ2-6; perhaps TRBD1 as D (6 bases). The germline V and J ends were trimmed by 4 bases and 1 base, with 11 bases remaining between them. This CDR3 spans 15 amino acids. Germline loops: CDR1 SQVTM, CDR2 ANQGSEA. As DNA, the CDR3 is TGCAGCGTTGCCGGGACACCGTCTGGGGCCAACGTCCTGACTTTC. Translated, it gives CSVAGTPSGANVLTF. The whole variable domain, filled in from reference TRBV29-1 and TRBJ2-6, reads SAVISQKPSRDICQRGTSLTIQCQVDSQVTMMFWYRQQPGQSLTLIATANQGSEATYESGFVIDKFPISRPNLTFSTLTVSNMSPEDSSIYLCSVAGTPSGANVLTFGAGSRLTVL.

The chain joins TRBV30 to TRBJ1-6, with D hard to call. The germline V gene encodes CDR1 GTSNPN and CDR2 SVGIG (reference sequence). The CDR3 runs 10 residues. V was shortened by 8 bases and J by 9 bases, with 8 bases between the two germline ends. CDR3 coding DNA: TGTGCCGGCCCCCTTTCACCCCTCCACTTT. Translation gives CAGPLSPLHF.

Concerning this clonotype: This clone may be a read error of a much larger clone one base away. The rearrangement uses TRBV11-2 and TRBJ1-1; a possible D gene is TRBD1 (6 bases). Germline V gene lookup returns CDR1 SGHAT and CDR2 FQNNGV. The CDR3 has 14 amino acids. The V gene lost 4 bases and the J gene lost 1 base, with 10 bases spanning the gap. CDR3 sequence reads: CASSSGQSNTEAFF. CDR3 DNA sequence: TGTGCCAGCAGCTCAGGACAGTCGAACACTGAAGCTTTCTTT.

In the case of this clonotype: This may be a read error, as it is one base from a much larger clone. V and J are TRBV18 and TRBJ2-7; 7 bases fit TRBD2. CDR3 length equals 12 residues. The V gene's germline CDR1 is KGHSH and CDR2 LQKENI. In DNA, the CDR3 is TGTGTCAGCTCAGAAACTAGCGACGAGCAGTACTTC. It is translated as CVSSETSDEQYF.

At least ten counts were recorded for this clonotype. The CDR3 DNA reads TGTGCCAGCAGTTACTCCAGACTAGCGGACTCCTACGAGCAGTACTTC. Encoded protein: CASSYSRLADSYEQYF. The chain employs TRBV6-2 or TRBV6-3 and TRBJ2-7, with 9 bases fitting TRBD2. Unmatched junction bases numbered 3, after V lost 0 bases and J lost 0 bases. The CDR3 covers 16 residues. The V gene's germline CDR1 is MNHEY and CDR2 SVGEGT.

In this sample, this clonotype turned up many times. This chain links TRBV5-1 with TRBJ2-7, with TRBD1 identical over 8 bases. V trimming: 0 bases; J trimming: 3 bases; junction bases outside the gene matches: 2. From germline, CDR1 is SGHRS and CDR2 YFSETQ. This CDR3 has 14 amino acids. CDR3 sequence (DNA): TGCGCCAGCAGCTTGGATGGACAGGGCTACGAGCAGTACTTC. This gives the protein CASSLDGQGYEQYF.

This clonotype occurred a few times. V usage is TRBV7-6 and J usage is TRBJ2-2; D unclear. The CDR3 has 15 amino acids. CDR1 and CDR2 from the germline V gene are SGHVS and FNYEAQ. Trimming pared 5 bases from V and 1 base from J, leaving 11 bases between. This chain's CDR3 is CASSPPAGNTGELFF. CDR3 in DNA: TGTGCCAGCAGCCCCCCAGCCGGGAACACCGGGGAGCTGTTTTTT.

This clonotype was seen repeatedly, ten times or more. The chain combines TRBV12-3 or TRBV12-4 with TRBJ2-1, with D possibly matching TRBD1 (6 bases). The CDR3 extends over 13 amino acids. Trimming took 8 bases from V and 6 from J, leaving 14 bases between them. The CDR3 DNA sequence: TGTGCCAGCTTCCTTGGCAGGGGCAATGAGCAGTTCTTC. It specifies CASFLGRGNEQFF.

This rearrangement joins TRBV27 to TRBJ2-2; D gene ambiguous. The CDR3 contains 11 residues. Trimming pared 6 bases from V and 3 bases from J, leaving 2 bases between. Germline CDR1 MNHEY, CDR2 SMNVEV (reference sequence). Here the CDR3 reads CASSDTGELFF. In DNA form, the CDR3 reads TGTGCCAGCAGCGACACCGGGGAGCTGTTTTTT.

This clonotype has more than one count but fewer than ten. This chain links TRBV7-8 with TRBJ1-5; no firm D call. The V end was cut by 5 bases, the J end by 7 bases, with 12 bases between. There are 13 residues in the CDR3. From germline, CDR1 is SGHVS and CDR2 FQNEAQ. This CDR3 is CASSHRGSQPQHF. Written as DNA, the CDR3 is TGTGCCAGCAGCCACCGAGGCTCCCAGCCCCAGCATTTT.

There are many counts of this clonotype. The rearrangement links TRBV5-5 to TRBJ2-1, with a weak D call TRBD2 (5 bases). Germline values: CDR1 SGHKS, CDR2 YYEKEE (reference sequence). Trimming stripped 6 bases from V and 0 bases from J, with 13 bases between. The CDR3 runs 15 residues. The DNA of the CDR3 is TGTGCCAGCATTCTAGCCGTAAGCTCCTACAATGAGCAGTTCTTC. Protein: CASILAVSSYNEQFF.

This clonotype was seen many times. This chain joins TRBV25-1 and TRBJ1-2; possible D gene TRBD1, 6 bases. The CDR3 loop spans 12 amino acids. Trimming shortened V by 8 bases and J by 3 bases, and 10 bases separated the two germline ends. Germline assignment: CDR1 MGHDK and CDR2 SYGVNS. CDR3 nucleotides: TGTGCCAGCGTGGGGGGCGACTATGGCTACACCTTC. Protein sequence: CASVGGDYGYTF.

V gene TRBV7-9 combines with J gene TRBJ2-4; D might be TRBD2 (5 bases). Germline V gene sequence: CDR1 SEHNR, CDR2 FQNEAQ (reference sequence). The V gene lost 3 bases and the J gene lost 8 bases, with 17 bases spanning the gap. The CDR3 covers 15 residues. For the CDR3, the DNA is TGTGCCAGCAGCTTGACCGGGAACCCCCAGGACATTCAGTACTTC. Its translation: CASSLTGNPQDIQYF.

Notes on this clonotype: A read error may be the cause here, since a much bigger clone is one base away. The V call is TRBV6-2 or TRBV6-3, the J call TRBJ2-7; 14 nucleotides line up with TRBD2. Germline lookup yields CDR1 MNHEY and CDR2 SVGEGT. The CDR3 sequence is 18 residues long. In DNA form, the CDR3 reads TGTGCCTGCAGTTACCGCGGACTAGCGGGGGGACTTACCTACGAGCAGTACTTC. Protein: CACSYRGLAGGLTYEQYF.

This clonotype has ten or more counts. The chain couples TRBV7-9 to TRBJ2-7, with D maybe TRBD2 (5 bases). Germline CDR1 SEHNR, CDR2 FQNEAQ (reference sequence). The ends were cut back, 5 bases at V and 2 bases at J, with 7 bases in the middle. The CDR3 extends over 12 amino acids. This CDR3 reads CASSPGTYEQYF. CDR3 coding DNA: TGTGCCAGCAGCCCGGGGACCTACGAGCAGTACTTC.

The table lists this clonotype with many counts. The chain has TRBV12-3 or TRBV12-4 and TRBJ2-4; perhaps TRBD1 as D (6 bases). The CDR3 consists of 14 residues. V lost 3 bases and J lost 3, with 9 bases in between. The CDR3 DNA follows: TGTGCCAGCAGTTTTGGACAGAGCAAAAACATTCAGTACTTC. Translation gives CASSFGQSKNIQYF.

In this sample, this clonotype turned up many times. The chain uses TRBV24-1 and TRBJ2-1; D unclear. Germline V gene sequence: CDR1 KGHDR, CDR2 SFDVKD. CDR3 length: 15 residues. Between the trimmed V and J ends, which lost 5 bases and 0 bases, there was a span of 10 bases. The CDR3 loop is CATSGPKGSYNEQFF. In nucleotides, the CDR3 is TGTGCCACCAGTGGCCCGAAGGGCTCCTACAATGAGCAGTTCTTC.

The chain employs TRBV21-1 and TRBJ1-5. TRBV21-1 is marked as a pseudogene. There are 15 residues in the CDR3. CDR3 nucleotides: TGTGCCAGCAGCCCCAAGAGGGCCGTTGATCAGCCCCAGCATTTT. Protein sequence: CASSPKRAVDQPQHF.

This clonotype was detected many times. V is TRBV19 and J is TRBJ2-3; unclear D gene. This CDR3 comprises 15 residues. Per the germline V gene, CDR1 is LNHDA and CDR2 is SQIVND (reference sequence). V lost 3 bases, J lost 1 base, and 11 bases lay in between. CDR3 residues: CASSIRSLGTDTQYF. CDR3 in DNA: TGTGCCAGTAGTATTAGGAGTCTCGGCACAGATACGCAGTATTTT.

This clonotype was picked up many times. The CDR3, as DNA: TGTGCCAGCTCCGCTCGACAGCAAAGCAATTCACCCCTCCACTTT. It is translated as CASSARQQSNSPLHF. The V and J genes are TRBV18 and TRBJ1-6; a possible D gene is TRBD1 (5 bases). Germline CDR1 reads KGHSH; CDR2 reads LQKENI. V gave up 6 bases and J gave up 7 bases, with 16 bases separating them. This CDR3 comprises 15 residues.

This clonotype was seen ten or more times. The V call is TRBV20-1, the J call TRBJ2-2; D is undetermined. Trimming removed 3 bases from V and 4 bases from J, with 15 bases in between. The CDR3 totals 15 residues. Germline V gene lookup returns CDR1 DFQATT and CDR2 SNEGSKA (reference sequence). In DNA, the CDR3 is TGCAGTGCTAGGGACCCGACGGGCCGCACCGGGGAGCTGTTTTTT. Residues: CSARDPTGRTGELFF.